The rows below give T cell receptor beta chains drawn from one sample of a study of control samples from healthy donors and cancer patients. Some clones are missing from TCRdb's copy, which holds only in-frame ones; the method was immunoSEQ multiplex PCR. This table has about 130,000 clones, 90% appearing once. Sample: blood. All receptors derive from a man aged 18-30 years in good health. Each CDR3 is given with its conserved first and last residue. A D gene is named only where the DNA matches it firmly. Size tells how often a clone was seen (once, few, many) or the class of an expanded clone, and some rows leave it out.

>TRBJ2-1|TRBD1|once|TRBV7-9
CASSKQGRDNEQFF
TGTGCCAGCAGCAAACAGGGGCGAGACAATGAGCAGTTCTTC
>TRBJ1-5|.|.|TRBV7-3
CASSPRGPPGGSNQPQHF
TGTGCCAGCAGCCCACGCGGGCCCCCAGGCGGAAGCAATCAGCCCCAGCATTTT
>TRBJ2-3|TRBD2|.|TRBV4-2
CASSPQERGGHTDTQYF
TGTGCCAGCAGCCCCCAAGAGCGGGGGGGCCACACAGATACGCAGTATTTT
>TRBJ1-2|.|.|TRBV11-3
CASSPSGGYGYTF
TGTGCCAGCAGCCCGAGTGGGGGATATGGCTACACCTTC
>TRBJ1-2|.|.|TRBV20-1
CSARETVGYTF
TGCAGTGCTAGAGAGACGGTTGGCTACACCTTC
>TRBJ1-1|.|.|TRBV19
CASSIDYVAGDTEAFF
TGTGCCAGTAGTATAGATTACGTGGCGGGGGACACTGAAGCTTTCTTT
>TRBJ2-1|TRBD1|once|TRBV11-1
CASSVDRDNEQFF
TGTGCCAGCAGCGTAGACAGGGACAATGAGCAGTTCTTC
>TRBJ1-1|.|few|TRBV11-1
CASSLSGGAGGAFF
TGTGCCAGCAGCTTAAGCGGGGGGGCCGGAGGAGCTTTCTTT
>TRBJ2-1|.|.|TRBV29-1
CSVEDRDWEQFF
TGCAGCGTTGAGGACCGGGATTGGGAGCAGTTCTTC
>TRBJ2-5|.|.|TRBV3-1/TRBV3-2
CASSQDVGETQYF
TGTGCCAGCAGCCAAGATGTCGGGGAGACCCAGTACTTC
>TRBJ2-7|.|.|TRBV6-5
CASSPGRRSYEQYF
TGTGCCAGCAGCCCAGGACGGAGGTCCTACGAGCAGTACTTC
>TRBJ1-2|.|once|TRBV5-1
CASSLGPNYGYTF
TGCGCCAGCAGCCTCGGGCCTAACTATGGCTACACCTTC
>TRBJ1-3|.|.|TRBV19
CASSTVRLGNTIYF
TGTGCCAGTAGTACGGTTCGGCTTGGAAACACCATATATTTT
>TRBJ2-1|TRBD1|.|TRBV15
CATSREATGEVEQFF
TGTGCCACCAGCAGAGAGGCGACAGGGGAAGTTGAGCAGTTCTTC
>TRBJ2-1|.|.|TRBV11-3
CASTLGGLGKEQFF
TGTGCCAGCACCCTGGGTGGGCTGGGCAAAGAGCAGTTCTTC
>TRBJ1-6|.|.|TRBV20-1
CSANEGQNSPLHF
TGCAGTGCTAATGAGGGGCAGAATTCACCCCTCCACTTT
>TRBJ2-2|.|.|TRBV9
CASSVGAGVKFF
TGTGCCAGCAGCGTAGGGGCAGGGGTTAAGTTTTTT
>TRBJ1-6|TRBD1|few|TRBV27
CASSPVSTGRVGNSPLHF
TGTGCCAGCAGCCCAGTCTCGACAGGGAGGGTTGGTAATTCACCCCTCCACTTT
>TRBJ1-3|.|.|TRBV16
CASRTAFIGNTIYF
TGTGCCAGCAGGACGGCGTTTATTGGAAACACCATATATTTT
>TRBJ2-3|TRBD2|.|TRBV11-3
CASSPGLAGASTDTQYF
TGTGCCAGCAGCCCAGGACTAGCGGGGGCTAGCACAGATACGCAGTATTTT
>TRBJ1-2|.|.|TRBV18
CASSPPGGGSNYGYTF
TGTGCCAGCTCACCACCGGGCGGGGGCTCCAACTATGGCTACACCTTC
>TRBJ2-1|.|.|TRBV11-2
CASSSSGTQYNEQFF
TGTGCCAGCAGCTCCTCCGGGACGCAATACAATGAGCAGTTCTTC
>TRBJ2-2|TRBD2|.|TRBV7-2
CASSPRAGTSGKTGELFF
TGTGCCAGCAGCCCCCGAGCCGGGACTAGCGGGAAGACCGGGGAGCTGTTTTTT
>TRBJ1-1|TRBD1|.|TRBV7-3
CASSLDRGTEAFF
TGTGCCAGCAGCTTAGACAGGGGCACTGAAGCTTTCTTT
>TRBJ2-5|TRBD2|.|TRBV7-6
CASIGTSASGETQYF
TGTGCCAGCATAGGGACTAGCGCATCTGGGGAGACCCAGTACTTC
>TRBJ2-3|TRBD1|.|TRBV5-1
CASGTGLLGTDTQYF
TGCGCCAGTGGGACAGGGCTCCTCGGCACAGATACGCAGTATTTT
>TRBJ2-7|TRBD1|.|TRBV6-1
CASSEEGTGGYEQYF
TGTGCCAGCAGTGAAGAGGGGACAGGGGGCTACGAGCAGTACTTC
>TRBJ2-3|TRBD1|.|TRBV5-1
CASSTTGTGSTDTQYF
TGCGCCAGCAGCACGACCGGGACAGGGAGCACAGATACGCAGTATTTT